The 19 T cell receptor beta chains below all came from one sample that was sequenced in a study of T cells in Graves' hyperthyroidism and ophthalmopathy. The source material, RNA transcripts, was used to amplify TCR beta CDR3 regions. Primed by the HTBI set, a first-round RT-PCR was run on the TCR CDR3. TCRdb ran MiXCR on the multiplex PCR reads and lists one entry per CDR3 protein. The repertoire holds about 500,000 distinct CDR3 sequences, with 17% as singletons. The sequenced sample was blood. These receptor sequences come from a woman aged 18-29 years with Graves' ophthalmopathy.

The CDR3 DNA follows: TGCGCCAGCAGATCAAACAGGGGGCGGGACACCGGGGAGCTGTTTTTT. Translation gives CASRSNRGRDTGELFF. The chain recombines TRBV4-1 with TRBJ2-2, with TRBD1 matching over 9 bases. Looked up from germline, CDR1 is MGHRA and CDR2 is YSYEKL. J was trimmed by 3 bases and V by 6 bases; bases with no gene match: 8. This CDR3 has 16 amino acids.

The V gene is TRBV2, the J gene TRBJ1-1; D perhaps matches TRBD1 (6 bases). The CDR3 is 16 amino acids. The germline CDR1 and CDR2 sequences are SNHLY and FYNNEI. V gave up 4 bases and J gave up 1 base, with 16 bases separating them. The CDR3 loop reads CASSAGATGPNTEAFF. CDR3 bases: TGTGCCAGCAGTGCGGGGGCGACAGGACCGAACACTGAAGCTTTCTTT.

The genes are TRBV25-1 and TRBJ2-1; 12 bases agree with TRBD2. Germline loops: CDR1 MGHDK, CDR2 SYGVNS. This CDR3 has 16 residues. The trim removed 6 bases at V and 6 bases at J, leaving 9 bases unmatched. This CDR3 is CASSPKTSGGLNEQFF. DNA of the CDR3: TGTGCCAGCAGCCCCAAGACTAGCGGGGGTCTCAATGAGCAGTTCTTC.

This chain links TRBV11-2 with TRBJ1-2, with 10 bases lining up with TRBD1. Germline-derived CDR1 and CDR2 are SGHAT and FQNNGV. The CDR3 spans 16 residues. The ends lost 1 base at V and 4 bases at J; junction bases unmatched: 6. CDR3 bases: TGTGCCAGCAGCTTAGGGCGGACAGGGGGAGCCTATGGCTACACCTTC. It translates to CASSLGRTGGAYGYTF.

The sample holds a few counts of this clonotype. The V call is TRBV20-1, the J call TRBJ2-1; 10 bases are a match to TRBD1. Per germline, CDR1 DFQATT and CDR2 SNEGSKA (reference sequence). Unmatched junction bases numbered 12, after V lost 6 bases and J lost 7 bases. The CDR3 extends over 15 amino acids. The CDR3 loop reads CSANYRDRGDNEQFF. The CDR3 DNA reads as TGCAGTGCCAACTACCGGGACAGGGGCGATAATGAGCAGTTCTTC.

This clonotype was observed at least ten times. The chain has TRBV20-1 and TRBJ1-5, with 9 bases that match TRBD1. CDR3 length: 17 amino acids. Germline assignment: CDR1 DFQATT and CDR2 SNEGSKA (reference sequence). The V segment lost 3 bases and the J segment 6 bases; nucleotides outside the gene matches: 15. CDR3 protein: CSAREQGARTQGQPQHF. In DNA form, the CDR3 reads TGCAGTGCTAGGGAACAGGGGGCGCGCACCCAAGGTCAGCCCCAGCATTTT.

This clonotype has just a few counts. The V and J genes are TRBV5-1 and TRBJ2-3; D remains unclear. V lost 0 bases and J lost 2, with 7 bases in between. Germline CDR1 and CDR2: SGHRS and YFSETQ. This CDR3 comprises 14 residues. The DNA of the CDR3 is TGCGCCAGCAGCTTGGAAGTTATCACAGATACGCAGTATTTT. Its protein product is CASSLEVITDTQYF.

This clonotype was seen repeatedly, ten times or more. The chain uses TRBV28 and TRBJ1-5, with no clear D. The CDR3 sequence is 14 residues long. V lost 2 bases and J 4 bases, leaving 9 bases between the germline ends. Germline lookup yields CDR1 MDHEN and CDR2 SYDVKM. This CDR3 reads CASSLTATNQPQHF. The CDR3 region has the DNA TGTGCCAGCAGTTTAACGGCCACGAATCAGCCCCAGCATTTT.

This clonotype showed up many times. This sequence joins TRBV12-3 or TRBV12-4 and TRBJ2-2; D perhaps matches TRBD2 (6 bases). The CDR3 contains 16 residues. Trimming left V 7 bases short and J 3 bases short, with 18 bases between. The chain's CDR3 is CASKKTEGGDTGELFF. CDR3 bases: TGTGCCAGCAAAAAGACGGAGGGCGGGGACACCGGGGAGCTGTTTTTT.

This clonotype was seen ten or more times. The rearrangement joins TRBV11-3 to TRBJ2-5, with D tentatively TRBD1 (7 bases). CDR3 length equals 16 residues. The V end was cut by 3 bases, the J end by 5 bases, with 19 bases between. Germline V gene sequence: CDR1 SGHNT, CDR2 YENEEA. In DNA form, the CDR3 reads TGTGCCAGCAGCTTCAGAAGACAGGGTGGGGGGGAGACCCAGTACTTC. This translates into CASSFRRQGGGETQYF.

The chain links TRBV6-2 or TRBV6-3 to TRBJ1-2; D unresolved. CDR1 is MNHEY, CDR2 SVGEGT, per germline. With 5 bases removed from V and 4 bases from J, the gap between germline ends came to 17 bases. The CDR3 runs 15 residues. The CDR3 DNA sequence: TGTGCCAGCAGTCCCCCCCCGGCAGCCGCCTATGGCTACACCTTC. Residues: CASSPPPAAAYGYTF.

The rearrangement uses TRBV30 and TRBJ2-7; TRBD1 matches at 11 bases. Germline V gene sequence: CDR1 GTSNPN, CDR2 SVGIG (reference sequence). V shed 3 bases and J 7 bases; nucleotides not matched to a gene: 14. The CDR3 has 16 amino acids. CDR3 residues: CAWRTTGTGGSGEQYF. CDR3 nucleotide sequence: TGTGCCTGGAGGACTACAGGGACAGGGGGTTCCGGGGAGCAGTACTTC.

This clonotype was seen repeatedly, ten times or more. The chain combines TRBV29-1 with TRBJ2-5, with TRBD2 matching 9 bases. Unmatched junction bases numbered 7, after V lost 5 bases and J lost 6 bases. Germline loops: CDR1 SQVTM, CDR2 ANQGSEA. This CDR3 comprises 13 residues. The CDR3 region is CSVNPGTSQTQYF. CDR3 bases: TGCAGCGTTAACCCCGGGACTAGCCAGACCCAGTACTTC. Based on the CDR3 plus reference TRBV29-1 and TRBJ2-5, the full variable domain is SAVISQKPSRDICQRGTSLTIQCQVDSQVTMMFWYRQQPGQSLTLIATANQGSEATYESGFVIDKFPISRPNLTFSTLTVSNMSPEDSSIYLCSVNPGTSQTQYFGPGTRLLVL.

The rearrangement links TRBV12-3 or TRBV12-4 to TRBJ1-6, with D unresolved. CDR3 length equals 15 residues. The V end lost 6 bases, the J end lost 4 bases, and 13 bases lay between the germline ends. The DNA for the CDR3 is TGTGCCAGCAGCCAAATACAGACGTATAATTCACCCCTCCACTTT. Protein sequence: CASSQIQTYNSPLHF.

Many counts were recorded for this clonotype. V and J are TRBV18 and TRBJ2-2; 9 positions match TRBD1. V shed 5 bases, J shed 3 bases, and the junction held 4 bases outside the gene matches. Germline CDR1 reads KGHSH; CDR2 reads LQKENI. This CDR3 comprises 15 residues. The CDR3 DNA sequence: TGTGCCAGCTCAGACCGGGACAGGGACACCGGGGAGCTGTTTTTT. This sequence encodes CASSDRDRDTGELFF.

This clonotype has ten or more counts. The chain is built from TRBV4-2 and TRBJ1-2; D call uncertain. Looked up from germline, CDR1 is LGHNA and CDR2 is YNFKEQ. The V end was cut by 4 bases, the J end by 4 bases, with 13 bases between. This CDR3 contains 14 residues. The CDR3 sequence: CASSPRPAAYGYTF. As DNA, the CDR3 is TGTGCCAGCAGCCCCCGGCCAGCGGCCTATGGCTACACCTTC.

This clonotype was found a few times. This chain connects TRBV12-3 or TRBV12-4 to TRBJ1-6; D is uncertain. V was pared by 3 bases and J by 10 bases, with 7 bases between. The CDR3 is made up of 12 amino acids. The DNA for the CDR3 is TGTGCCAGCAGTTTGCTCTACTCACCCCTCCACTTT. It yields the protein CASSLLYSPLHF.

The J gene is TRBJ2-2, the V gene TRBV29-1; D call uncertain. The end of the DNA is better explained by TRBJ1-1, so the J call may be wrong. Germline values: CDR1 SQVTM, CDR2 ANQGSEA. This CDR3 contains 11 residues. CDR3 sequence: CSADTSQGAFF. The CDR3 nucleotides are TGCAGCGCCGACACGTCCCAAGGAGCTTTCTTT.

V and J are TRBV6-1 and TRBJ2-2; 10 bases align to TRBD1. The V segment lost 5 bases and the J segment 7 bases; nucleotides outside the gene matches: 7. CDR1 and CDR2 (germline): MNHNS, SASEGT. CDR3 length: 15 amino acids. CDR3 coding DNA: TGTGCCAGCAGTACCGGGACAGGGGACCACGGGGAGCTGTTTTTT. The encoded protein is CASSTGTGDHGELFF.